A selection of T cell receptor beta chains follows, all from one sample in a study of cytomegalovirus exposure and HLA in healthy donors. Assay: immunoSEQ multiplex PCR; the TCRdb copy retains only in-frame clones and omits some. Of 80,000 to 95,000 clones listed, 81% are singletons. Specimen: PBMCs. The origin of the receptors is a woman in her twenties or thirties in good health and CMV-seronegative. Both conserved end residues are part of each CDR3. Fields, in order: CDR3 DNA, CDR3 protein, clone size, J gene, D gene, V gene. A D gene is named only where the DNA matches it firmly. Clone size is given for some rows only: seen once, a few or many times, or a class if the clone is expanded.

TGTGCCAGCAGTTTCTCAGGGGGCTACACCTTC CASSFSGGYTF few TRBJ1-2 NA TRBV28
TGTGCCAGCAGCTTATCGGGACAGGGTATCTACGAGCAGTACTTC CASSLSGQGIYEQYF few TRBJ2-7 TRBD1 TRBV11-3
TGCGCCAGCAGCCCAAAGTCTGGGACTAGCGCGTACAATGAGCAGTTCTTC CASSPKSGTSAYNEQFF NA TRBJ2-1 TRBD2 TRBV5-1
TGCGCCAGCAGCTTCGATTGGGGCGCTGAAGCTTTCTTT CASSFDWGAEAFF NA TRBJ1-1 NA TRBV5-1
TGTGCCAGCAGTTTTCCCAGCGGGAGTCTCTACGAGCAGTACTTC CASSFPSGSLYEQYF once TRBJ2-7 TRBD2 TRBV28
TGCGCCAGCAGCTTGGATGTGGGGGCGGCCTACGAGCAGTACTTC CASSLDVGAAYEQYF NA TRBJ2-7 NA TRBV5-1
TGTGCCAGCAGTGCACAGGGGCAGATCTCTGGGGCCAACGTCCTGACTTTC CASSAQGQISGANVLTF NA TRBJ2-6 TRBD1 TRBV6-1
TGTGCCAGCAGCGAAGGGACAGGCGATTTAGCCAAAAACATTCAGTACTTC CASSEGTGDLAKNIQYF NA TRBJ2-4 TRBD1 TRBV7-9
TGTGCCAGCAGTTATGGGAGTTCTCAGCCCCAGCATTTT CASSYGSSQPQHF NA TRBJ1-5 NA TRBV6-6
TGTGCCAGCAGCTTGCAAGGCAGGGAATCTGAAGCTTTCTTT CASSLQGRESEAFF NA TRBJ1-1 NA TRBV5-4
TGTGCCAGCAGAGGGGCAGGGGTGAGCTCTGGAAACACCATATATTTT CASRGAGVSSGNTIYF few TRBJ1-3 NA TRBV2
TGTGCCGCGCGGGGCGACTCCTACGAGCAGTACTTC CAARGDSYEQYF NA TRBJ2-7 NA TRBV7-9
TGTGCCAGCAGTTTCACCGGGGGCGGGAGCGAGCAGTACTTC CASSFTGGGSEQYF NA TRBJ2-7 NA TRBV7-2
TGTGCCAGCAGTTATGGGGGGACTGGAAACACCATATATTTT CASSYGGTGNTIYF NA TRBJ1-3 NA TRBV6-5
TGTGCCAGCAGCTTAGAGGTATCGGGGAGAAACTATGGCTACACCTTC CASSLEVSGRNYGYTF NA TRBJ1-2 NA TRBV11-2
TGTGCCAGTTCCCTTACTACAGGGAGCGGTAATTCACCCCTCCACTTT CASSLTTGSGNSPLHF once TRBJ1-6 NA TRBV19
TGTGCCAGCAGCTTGTCCGCAGGATTGCGGTATTTT CASSLSAGLRYF NA TRBJ2-3 NA TRBV7-2
TGTGCCAGCAGCCAAGGGGCCCTTGTCTACAATGAGCAGTTCTTC CASSQGALVYNEQFF NA TRBJ2-1 NA TRBV4-2
TGTGCCAGCAGTCCATTGGACAGGGTCGGAAAGACCCAGTACTTC CASSPLDRVGKTQYF NA TRBJ2-5 TRBD1 TRBV28
TGTGCCAGCAGCTTATTTGCGGGAGGCGGCTACGAGCAGTACTTC CASSLFAGGGYEQYF NA TRBJ2-7 TRBD2 TRBV11-3
TGTGCCAGCAGCTTAGAATTTGAGGTCCGCACAGATACGCAGTATTTT CASSLEFEVRTDTQYF NA TRBJ2-3 NA TRBV5-6
TGTGCCAGCAGCGTTCTAGCGGGGCACACAGATACGCAGTATTTT CASSVLAGHTDTQYF NA TRBJ2-3 TRBD2 TRBV5-5
TGTGCCAGCCTAACGGGAGGGAAATACGAGCAGTACTTC CASLTGGKYEQYF NA TRBJ2-7 TRBD2 TRBV5-6
TGCGCCAGCAGCCATGGACTAGCGGAGACCCCAGATACGCAGTATTTT CASSHGLAETPDTQYF NA TRBJ2-3 TRBD2 TRBV4-3
TGTGCCAGCAGCCAAGATAATTTCGAGCAGTACTTC CASSQDNFEQYF NA TRBJ2-7 NA TRBV4-2
TGTGCCAGCAGCTTAATCGGGGACAGGCTACAAGAGACCCAGTACTTC CASSLIGDRLQETQYF NA TRBJ2-5 TRBD1 TRBV7-9
TGTGCCAGCAGTACAGGGCATTATACTAATGAAAAACTGTTTTTT CASSTGHYTNEKLFF NA TRBJ1-4 NA TRBV28
TGTGCCGTCGCCCTAACGGAGAAGGGCACAGATACGCAGTATTTT CAVALTEKGTDTQYF NA TRBJ2-3 NA TRBV6-5
TGTGCCAGCAGCTTCGAAGCTCGGAACACTGAAGCTTTCTTT CASSFEARNTEAFF NA TRBJ1-1 NA TRBV7-2
TGTGCCAGCAGTTTAGTCCGGGCAGATACGCAGTATTTT CASSLVRADTQYF NA TRBJ2-3 NA TRBV27
TGCGCCAGCAGCTTGGAGGACTGGACCCAAGATACGCAGTATTTT CASSLEDWTQDTQYF NA TRBJ2-3 NA TRBV5-1
TGTGCCAGCAGACATAAAGAGGGGGTGCGGGAAAAACTGTTTTTT CASRHKEGVREKLFF NA TRBJ1-4 NA TRBV11-2
TGCAGCGTTGCAGCGGGCCGGAGCTCCTACAATGAGCAGTTCTTC CSVAAGRSSYNEQFF NA TRBJ2-1 NA TRBV29-1
TGCGCCAGCAGCTTGGAACCGTCCACAGGGAACTATGGCTACACCTTC CASSLEPSTGNYGYTF NA TRBJ1-2 NA TRBV5-1